This TCR beta chain was sequenced for a study of CD8 T cells in Susac syndrome. RNA amounts of 0.5 to 1 ug underwent reverse transcription with random hexamers. One entry per CDR3 protein results from TCRdb running MiXCR on the immunoSEQ multiplex PCR reads. The sample includes 180,000 or so distinct CDR3 sequences, 95% of them seen just once. The CDR3 sequence is 15 residues long. V was clipped by 5 bases and J by 3 bases, with 16 bases between them. Looked up from germline, CDR1 is SEHNR and CDR2 is FQNEAQ (reference sequence). Sequencing of TCR beta was performed on blood CD8+ T cells and on blood CD4+ T cells.

This receptor was taken from a human donor in good health. Sequenced sample: CD4+ T cells from PBMCs. The V call is TRBV7-9, the J call TRBJ1-2; D is uncertain. CDR3 DNA sequence: TGTGCCAGCAGCCAACAGCCCTCTTACGACTATGGCTACACCTTC. This codes for CASSQQPSYDYGYTF.